This entry lists 4 T cell receptor beta chains sequenced from one sample in a study of CD4 T cells in relation to SARS-CoV-2 and coronaviruses. Sequencing was performed with immunoSEQ multiplex PCR; in TCRdb, only in-frame clones are kept and a portion is missing. This table has tens of thousands of clones, around 80% appearing once. No antigen is known for these receptors. Material: memory CD4+ T cells from PBMCs, cultured in vitro. Receptors originate from an adult with COVID-19.

This clone turned up a few times. This rearrangement joins TRBV5-1 to TRBJ2-5, with D possibly TRBD2 on 5 matching bases. The V and J ends lost 1 base and 5 bases respectively, with 9 bases between them. Germline values: CDR1 SGHRS, CDR2 YFSETQ. The CDR3 is made up of 13 amino acids. In DNA, the CDR3 is TGCGCCAGCAGCTTGTCGGGGTTGGAGACCCAGTACTTC. It yields the protein CASSLSGLETQYF. Complete variable domain (other parts from reference TRBV5-1 and TRBJ2-5): KAGVTQTPRYLIKTRGQQVTLSCSPISGHRSVSWYQQTPGQGLQFLFEYFSETQRNKGNFPGRFSGRQFSNSRSEMNVSTLELGDSALYLCASSLSGLETQYFGPGTRLLVL.

The V gene is TRBV6-2 or TRBV6-3, the J gene TRBJ2-1; possible D gene TRBD2, 6 bases. V was clipped by 2 bases and J by 4 bases, with 12 bases between them. The CDR3 has 15 residues. Germline CDR1 and CDR2: MNHEY and SVGEGT. CDR3 protein: CASSYAGEAYNEQFF. As DNA, the CDR3 is TGTGCCAGCAGTTACGCCGGGGAGGCATACAATGAGCAGTTCTTC.

V is TRBV3-1 (or the pseudogene TRBV3-2) and J is TRBJ2-3; no clear D. Germline assignment: CDR1 LGHDT and CDR2 YNNKEL (reference sequence). V lost 1 base and J 4 bases, leaving 6 bases between the germline ends. The CDR3 length is 13 residues. CDR3 DNA: TGTGCCAGCAGCCAAGGACCCGCAGATACGCAGTATTTT. Protein: CASSQGPADTQYF.

V usage is TRBV27 and J usage is TRBJ2-7; no clear D gene. Germline lookup yields CDR1 MNHEY and CDR2 SMNVEV (reference sequence). The CDR3 totals 14 residues. Trimming shortened V by 8 bases and J by 3 bases, and 17 bases separated the two germline ends. The CDR3 here is CASAEAVNDYEQYF. The CDR3 DNA reads as TGTGCCAGCGCCGAGGCGGTCAATGACTACGAGCAGTACTTC.